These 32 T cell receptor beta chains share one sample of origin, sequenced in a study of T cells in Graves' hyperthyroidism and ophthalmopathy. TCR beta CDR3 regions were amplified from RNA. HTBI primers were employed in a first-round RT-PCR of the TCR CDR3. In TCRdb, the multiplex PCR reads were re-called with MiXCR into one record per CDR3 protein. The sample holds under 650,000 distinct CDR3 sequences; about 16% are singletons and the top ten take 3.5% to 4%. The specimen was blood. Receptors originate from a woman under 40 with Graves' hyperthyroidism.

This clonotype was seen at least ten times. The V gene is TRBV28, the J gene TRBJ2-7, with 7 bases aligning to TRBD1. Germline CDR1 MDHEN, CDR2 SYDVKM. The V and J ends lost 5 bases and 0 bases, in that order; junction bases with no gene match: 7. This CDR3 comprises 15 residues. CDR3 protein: CASSAAGTASYEQYF. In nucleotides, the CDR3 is TGTGCCAGCAGTGCGGCCGGGACAGCCTCCTACGAGCAGTACTTC. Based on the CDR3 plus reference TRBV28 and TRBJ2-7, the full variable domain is DVKVTQSSRYLVKRTGEKVFLECVQDMDHENMFWYRQDPGLGLRLIYFSYDVKMKEKGDIPEGYSVSREKKERFSLILESASTNQTSMYLCASSAAGTASYEQYFGPGTRLTVT.

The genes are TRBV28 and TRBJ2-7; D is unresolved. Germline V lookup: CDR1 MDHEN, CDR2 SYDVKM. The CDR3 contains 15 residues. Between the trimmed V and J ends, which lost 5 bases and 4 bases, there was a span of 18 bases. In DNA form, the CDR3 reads TGTGCCAGCAGTACCGCCGGCCTCGCGGAATACGAGCAGTACTTC. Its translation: CASSTAGLAEYEQYF. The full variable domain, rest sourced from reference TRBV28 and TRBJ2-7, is DVKVTQSSRYLVKRTGEKVFLECVQDMDHENMFWYRQDPGLGLRLIYFSYDVKMKEKGDIPEGYSVSREKKERFSLILESASTNQTSMYLCASSTAGLAEYEQYFGPGTRLTVT.

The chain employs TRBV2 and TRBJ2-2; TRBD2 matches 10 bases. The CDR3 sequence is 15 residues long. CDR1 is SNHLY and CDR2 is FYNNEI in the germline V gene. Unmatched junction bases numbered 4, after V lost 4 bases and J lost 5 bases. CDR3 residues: CASSVVAGGTGELFF. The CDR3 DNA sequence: TGTGCCAGCAGTGTGGTAGCGGGGGGAACCGGGGAGCTGTTTTTT.

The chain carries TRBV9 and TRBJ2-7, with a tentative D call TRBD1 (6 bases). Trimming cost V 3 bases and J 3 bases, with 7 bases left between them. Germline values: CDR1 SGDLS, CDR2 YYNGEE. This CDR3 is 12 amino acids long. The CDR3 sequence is CASSGGGYEQYF. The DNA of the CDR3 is TGTGCCAGCAGCGGAGGGGGCTACGAGCAGTACTTC.

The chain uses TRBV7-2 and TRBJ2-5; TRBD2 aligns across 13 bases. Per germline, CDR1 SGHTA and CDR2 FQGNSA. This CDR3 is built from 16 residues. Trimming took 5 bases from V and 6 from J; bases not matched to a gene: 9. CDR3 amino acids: CASSLKLAGGGKTQYF. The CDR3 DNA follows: TGTGCCAGCAGCCTCAAACTAGCGGGAGGGGGGAAGACCCAGTACTTC.

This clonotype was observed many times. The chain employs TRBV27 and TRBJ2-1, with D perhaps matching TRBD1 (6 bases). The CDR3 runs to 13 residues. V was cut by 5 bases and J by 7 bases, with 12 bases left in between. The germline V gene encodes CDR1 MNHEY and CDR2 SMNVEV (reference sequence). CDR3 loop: CASSTQGWNEQFF. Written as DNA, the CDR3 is TGTGCCAGCAGTACTCAGGGGTGGAATGAGCAGTTCTTC.

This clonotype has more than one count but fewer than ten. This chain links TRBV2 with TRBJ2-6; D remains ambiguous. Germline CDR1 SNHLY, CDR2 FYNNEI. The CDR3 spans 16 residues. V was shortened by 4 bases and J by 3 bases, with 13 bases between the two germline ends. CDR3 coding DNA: TGTGCCAGCAGTGCCTTAGTGGGCATTGGGGCCAACGTCCTGACTTTC. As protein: CASSALVGIGANVLTF.

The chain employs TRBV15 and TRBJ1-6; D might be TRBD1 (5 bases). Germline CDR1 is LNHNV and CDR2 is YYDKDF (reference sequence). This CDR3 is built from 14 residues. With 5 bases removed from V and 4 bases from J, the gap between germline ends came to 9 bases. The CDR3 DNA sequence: TGTGCCACCAGCCCCCGACAGTATAATTCACCCCTCCACTTT. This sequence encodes CATSPRQYNSPLHF. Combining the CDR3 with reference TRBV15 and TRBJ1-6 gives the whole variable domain DAMVIQNPRYQVTQFGKPVTLSCSQTLNHNVMYWYQQKSSQAPKLLFHYYDKDFNNEADTPDNFQSRRPNTSFCFLDIRSPGLGDTAMYLCATSPRQYNSPLHFGNGTRLTVT.

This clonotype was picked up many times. The DNA of the CDR3 is TGTGCCAGCAGTTTGTTACAGGGGGATGAGCAGTTCTTC. This sequence encodes CASSLLQGDEQFF. V and J are TRBV12-3 or TRBV12-4 and TRBJ2-1; TRBD1 matches 8 bases. The CDR3 is made up of 13 amino acids. Germline trimming cut 3 bases from V and 8 bases from J; bases unmatched to any gene: 3.

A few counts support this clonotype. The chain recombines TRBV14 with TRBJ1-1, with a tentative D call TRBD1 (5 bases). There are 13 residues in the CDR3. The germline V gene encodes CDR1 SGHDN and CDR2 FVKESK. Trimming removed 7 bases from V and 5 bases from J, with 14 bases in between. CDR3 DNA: TGTGCCAGCAAAGGTCAGGGTTGGACTGAAGCTTTCTTT. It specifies CASKGQGWTEAFF.

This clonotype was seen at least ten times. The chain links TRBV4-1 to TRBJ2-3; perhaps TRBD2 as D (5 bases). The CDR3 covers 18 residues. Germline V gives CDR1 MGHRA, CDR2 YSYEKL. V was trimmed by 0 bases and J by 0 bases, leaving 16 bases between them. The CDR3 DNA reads TGCGCCAGCAGCCAAGAAGGACTTCAGAGCGGAAGCACAGATACGCAGTATTTT. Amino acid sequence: CASSQEGLQSGSTDTQYF.

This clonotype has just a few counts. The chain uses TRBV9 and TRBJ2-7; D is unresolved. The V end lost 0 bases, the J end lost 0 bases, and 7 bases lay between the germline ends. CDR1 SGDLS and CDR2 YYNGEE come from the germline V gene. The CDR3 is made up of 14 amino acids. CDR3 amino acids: CASSVEVNSYEQYF. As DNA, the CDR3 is TGTGCCAGCAGCGTAGAAGTCAACTCCTACGAGCAGTACTTC.

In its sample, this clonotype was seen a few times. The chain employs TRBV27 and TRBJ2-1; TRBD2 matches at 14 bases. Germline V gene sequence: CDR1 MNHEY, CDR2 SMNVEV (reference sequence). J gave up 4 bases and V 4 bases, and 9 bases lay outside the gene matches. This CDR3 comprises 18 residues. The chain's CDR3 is CASSSPGLAGAGYNEQFF. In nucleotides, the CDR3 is TGTGCCAGCAGTTCGCCGGGACTAGCGGGAGCGGGGTACAATGAGCAGTTCTTC.

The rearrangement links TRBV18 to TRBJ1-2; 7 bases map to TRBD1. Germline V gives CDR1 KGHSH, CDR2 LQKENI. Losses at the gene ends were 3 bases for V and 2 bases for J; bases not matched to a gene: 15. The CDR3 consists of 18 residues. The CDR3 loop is CASSPSLARAGQNYGYTF. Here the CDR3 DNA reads TGTGCCAGCTCACCTTCTCTGGCCCGTGCGGGACAGAACTATGGCTACACCTTC. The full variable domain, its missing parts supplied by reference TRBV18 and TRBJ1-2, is NAGVMQNPRHLVRRRGQEARLRCSPMKGHSHVYWYRQLPEEGLKFMVYLQKENIIDESGMPKERFSAEFPKEGPSILRIQQVVRGDSAAYFCASSPSLARAGQNYGYTFGSGTRLTVV.

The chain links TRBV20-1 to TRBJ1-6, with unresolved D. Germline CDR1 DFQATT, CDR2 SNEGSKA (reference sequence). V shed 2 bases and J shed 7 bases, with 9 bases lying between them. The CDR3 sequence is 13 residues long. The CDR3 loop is CSARSWRNSPLHF. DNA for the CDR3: TGCAGTGCTAGAAGTTGGCGAAATTCACCCCTCCACTTT.

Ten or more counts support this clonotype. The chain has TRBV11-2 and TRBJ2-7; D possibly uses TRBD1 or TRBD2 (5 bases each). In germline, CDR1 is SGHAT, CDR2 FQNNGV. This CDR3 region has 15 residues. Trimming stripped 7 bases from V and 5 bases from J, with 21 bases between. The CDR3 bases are TGTGCCAGCACCGTGCCAGGGACGACCGCTAACGAGCAGTACTTC. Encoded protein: CASTVPGTTANEQYF.

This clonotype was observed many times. CDR3 loop: CASSEGAGELFF. The CDR3, as DNA: TGTGCCAGCAGCGAAGGGGCCGGGGAGCTGTTTTTT. The chain has TRBV9 and TRBJ2-2, with D possibly TRBD1 on 5 matching bases. Germline V gene sequence: CDR1 SGDLS, CDR2 YYNGEE. With 3 bases removed from V and 6 bases from J, the gap between germline ends came to 6 bases. CDR3 length: 12 residues.

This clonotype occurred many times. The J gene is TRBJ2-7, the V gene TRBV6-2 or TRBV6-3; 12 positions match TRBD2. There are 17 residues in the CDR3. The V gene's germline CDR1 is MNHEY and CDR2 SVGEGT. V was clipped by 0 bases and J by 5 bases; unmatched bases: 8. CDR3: CASSYSTSGSIADEQYF. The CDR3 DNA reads TGTGCCAGCAGTTACTCGACTAGCGGGAGTATCGCTGACGAGCAGTACTTC.

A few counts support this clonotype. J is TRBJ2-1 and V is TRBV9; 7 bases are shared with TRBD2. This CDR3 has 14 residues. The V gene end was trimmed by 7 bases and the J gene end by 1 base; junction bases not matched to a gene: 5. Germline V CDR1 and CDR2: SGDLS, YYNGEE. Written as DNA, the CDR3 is TGTGCCAGCGGGGGAGGGGAATCCTACAATGAGCAGTTCTTC. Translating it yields CASGGGESYNEQFF.

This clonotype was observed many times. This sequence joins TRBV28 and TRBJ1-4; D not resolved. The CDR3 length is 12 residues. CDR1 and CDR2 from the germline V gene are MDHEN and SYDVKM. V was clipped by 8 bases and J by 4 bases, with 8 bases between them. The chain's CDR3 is CASGGVNEKLFF. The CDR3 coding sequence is TGTGCCAGCGGTGGTGTTAATGAAAAACTGTTTTTT.

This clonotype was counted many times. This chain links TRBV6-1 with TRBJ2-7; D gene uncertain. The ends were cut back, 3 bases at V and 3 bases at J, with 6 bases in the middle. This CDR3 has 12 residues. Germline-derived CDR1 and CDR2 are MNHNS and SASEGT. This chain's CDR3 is CASSDGIYEQYF. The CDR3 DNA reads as TGTGCCAGCAGTGATGGTATCTACGAGCAGTACTTC.

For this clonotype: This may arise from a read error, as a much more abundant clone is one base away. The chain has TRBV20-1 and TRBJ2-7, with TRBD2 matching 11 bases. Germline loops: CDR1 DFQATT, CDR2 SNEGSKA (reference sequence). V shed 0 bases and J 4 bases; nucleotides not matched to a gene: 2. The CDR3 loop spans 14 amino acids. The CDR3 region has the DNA TGCAGTGCTAGAGATACTAGCGGGAGTTACGAGCAGTACTTC. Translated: CSARDTSGSYEQYF.

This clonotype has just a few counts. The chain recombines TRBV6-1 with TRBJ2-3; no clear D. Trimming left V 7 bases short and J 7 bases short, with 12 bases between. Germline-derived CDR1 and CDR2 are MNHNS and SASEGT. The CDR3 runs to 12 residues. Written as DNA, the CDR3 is TGTGCCAGCACCTCCTTTTCGAATACGCAGTATTTT. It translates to CASTSFSNTQYF.

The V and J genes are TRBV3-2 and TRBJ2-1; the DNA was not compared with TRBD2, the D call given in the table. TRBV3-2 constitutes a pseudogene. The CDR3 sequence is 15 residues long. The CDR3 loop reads CASSRGLAGLNEQFF. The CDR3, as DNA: TGTGCCAGCAGCCGGGGACTAGCGGGGCTCAATGAGCAGTTCTTC.

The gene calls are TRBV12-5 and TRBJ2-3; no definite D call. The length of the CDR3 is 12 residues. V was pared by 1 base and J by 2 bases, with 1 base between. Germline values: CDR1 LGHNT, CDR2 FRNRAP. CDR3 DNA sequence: TGTGCTAGTGGTTTGGACACAGATACGCAGTATTTT. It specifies CASGLDTDTQYF.

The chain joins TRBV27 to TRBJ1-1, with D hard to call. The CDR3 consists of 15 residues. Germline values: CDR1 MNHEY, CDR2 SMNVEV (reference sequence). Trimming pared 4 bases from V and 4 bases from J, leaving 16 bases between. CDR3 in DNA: TGTGCCAGCAGTTCGTACAGAGACGGGTTCACTGAAGCTTTCTTT. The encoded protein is CASSSYRDGFTEAFF.

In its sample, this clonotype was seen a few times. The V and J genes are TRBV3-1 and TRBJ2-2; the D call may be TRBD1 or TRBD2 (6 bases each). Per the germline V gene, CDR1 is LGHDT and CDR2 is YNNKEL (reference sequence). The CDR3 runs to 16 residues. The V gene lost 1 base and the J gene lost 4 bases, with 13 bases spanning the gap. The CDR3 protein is CASSQGRGTTTGELFF. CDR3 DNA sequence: TGTGCCAGCAGCCAAGGGAGGGGGACCACCACCGGGGAGCTGTTTTTT.

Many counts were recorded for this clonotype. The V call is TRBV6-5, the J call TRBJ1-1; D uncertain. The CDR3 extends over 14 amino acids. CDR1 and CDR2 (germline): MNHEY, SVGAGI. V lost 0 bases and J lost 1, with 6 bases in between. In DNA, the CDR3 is TGTGCCAGCAGTTACTCAGCGGGGAACACTGAAGCTTTCTTT. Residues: CASSYSAGNTEAFF.

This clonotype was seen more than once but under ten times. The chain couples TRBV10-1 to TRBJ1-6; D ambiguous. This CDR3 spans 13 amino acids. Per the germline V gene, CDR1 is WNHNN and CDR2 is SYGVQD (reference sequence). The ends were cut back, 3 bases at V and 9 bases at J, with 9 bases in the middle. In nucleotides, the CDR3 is TGCGCCAGCAGTGACAACCCTTCTTCACCCCTCCACTTT. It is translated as CASSDNPSSPLHF.

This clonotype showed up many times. The CDR3 nucleotides are TGTGCCAGCAGCTTAGCCTTCGCCCAAGAGACCCAGTACTTC. It specifies CASSLAFAQETQYF. The rearrangement joins TRBV11-2 to TRBJ2-5; D unclear. Germline V lookup: CDR1 SGHAT, CDR2 FQNNGV. V lost 1 base and J lost 1, with 7 bases in between. The CDR3 length is 14 residues.

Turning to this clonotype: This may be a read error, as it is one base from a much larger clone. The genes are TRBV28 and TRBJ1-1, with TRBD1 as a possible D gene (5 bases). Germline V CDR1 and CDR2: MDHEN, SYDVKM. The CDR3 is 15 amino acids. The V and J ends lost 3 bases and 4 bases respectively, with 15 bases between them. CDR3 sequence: CASSFLWGEATEAFF. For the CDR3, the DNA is TGTGCCAGCAGTTTCCTTTGGGGGGAGGCCACTGAAGCTTTCTTT.

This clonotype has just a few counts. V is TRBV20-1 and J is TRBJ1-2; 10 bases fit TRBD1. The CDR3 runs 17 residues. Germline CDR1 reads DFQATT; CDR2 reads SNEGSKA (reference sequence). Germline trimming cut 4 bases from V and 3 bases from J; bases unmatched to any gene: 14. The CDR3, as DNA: TGCAGTGCTACCCATTTCATGACAGGGGGCAGGGACTATGGCTACACCTTC. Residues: CSATHFMTGGRDYGYTF.